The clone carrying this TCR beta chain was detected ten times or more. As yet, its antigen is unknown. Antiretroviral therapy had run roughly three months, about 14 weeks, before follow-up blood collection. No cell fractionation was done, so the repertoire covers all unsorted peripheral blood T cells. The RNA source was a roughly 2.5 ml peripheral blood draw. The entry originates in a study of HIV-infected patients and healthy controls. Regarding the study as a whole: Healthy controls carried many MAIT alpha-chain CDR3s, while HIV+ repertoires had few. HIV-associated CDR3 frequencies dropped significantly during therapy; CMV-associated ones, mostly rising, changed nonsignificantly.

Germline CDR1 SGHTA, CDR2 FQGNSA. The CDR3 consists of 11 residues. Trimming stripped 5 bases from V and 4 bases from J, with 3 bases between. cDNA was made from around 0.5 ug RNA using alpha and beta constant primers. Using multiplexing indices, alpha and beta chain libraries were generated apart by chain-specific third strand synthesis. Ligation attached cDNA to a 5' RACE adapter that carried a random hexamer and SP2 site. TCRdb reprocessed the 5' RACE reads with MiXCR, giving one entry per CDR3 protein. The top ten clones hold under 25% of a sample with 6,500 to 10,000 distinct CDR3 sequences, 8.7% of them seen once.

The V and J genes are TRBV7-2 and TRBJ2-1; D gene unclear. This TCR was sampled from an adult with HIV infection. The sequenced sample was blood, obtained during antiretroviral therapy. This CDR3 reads CASSPYNEQFF. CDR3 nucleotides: TGTGCCAGCAGCCCGTACAATGAGCAGTTCTTC.